Presented here are 23 T cell receptor beta chains from one specimen sequenced in a study of early T cells in non-severe SARS-CoV-2 infection. TCRdb passed the 5' RACE reads through MiXCR, listing each CDR3 protein once. The sample holds some 96,000 distinct CDR3 sequences, less than 15% seen once. The sequenced sample consisted of whole blood. Receptor source: an adult who was a healthcare worker with PCR-confirmed SARS-CoV-2 infection or an uninfected control (not recorded which).

This clonotype was seen many times. The chain couples TRBV10-2 to TRBJ2-2; D remains ambiguous. This CDR3 is built from 15 residues. Trimming shortened V by 6 bases and J by 4 bases, and 15 bases separated the two germline ends. Looked up from germline, CDR1 is WSHSY and CDR2 is SAAADI. In DNA, the CDR3 is TGCGCCAGCAGCCCCGTGGGCGGCGGCACCGGGGAGCTGTTTTTT. This translates into CASSPVGGGTGELFF.

To note about this clonotype: One end of the junction is discordant with germline, which a read error may explain. The rearrangement joins TRBV28 to TRBJ1-2; D unresolved. CDR1 is MDHEN, CDR2 SYDVKM, per germline. This CDR3 has 15 amino acids. CDR3 DNA sequence: TGTGCCTGCAGTATATCTCCGTGGCCTACCTATGGCTACACCTTC. Its translation: CACSISPWPTYGYTF.

This clonotype has a count of ten or more. In DNA form, the CDR3 reads TGTGCCAGCAGCCCCCGTCGGGGTTCACCCCTCCACTTT. It codes for CASSPRRGSPLHF. The chain carries TRBV6-5 and TRBJ1-6; D remains unclear. Germline-derived CDR1 and CDR2 are MNHEY and SVGAGI. The CDR3 covers 13 residues. V gave up 6 bases and J gave up 9 bases, with 12 bases separating them.

This clonotype was counted a few times. The CDR3 loop reads CASSSGGAGQVMFF. The DNA for the CDR3 is TGTGCCAGCAGTTCGGGCGGGGCCGGGCAGGTGATGTTCTTC. This chain connects TRBV27 to TRBJ2-1; possibly TRBD2 for D (6 bases). Trimming took off 4 bases at V and 15 bases at J, with 22 bases between the two ends. CDR3 size: 14 residues. CDR1 and CDR2 (germline): MNHEY, SMNVEV (reference sequence).

This clonotype was recorded only once. Its ends do not fully match the called genes, so a read error is possible. This chain joins TRBV5-1 and TRBJ1-4; tentatively, D is TRBD1 (5 bases). Germline assignment: CDR1 SGHRS and CDR2 YFSETQ. The CDR3 has 16 residues. The CDR3 DNA is TGCGCCAGCAGCCCGGGATGGGGCACCATGGGGGAAAAAATGTTTTTT. This encodes CASSPGWGTMGEKMFF.

This clonotype was detected ten times or more. This chain links TRBV5-1 with TRBJ1-1; perhaps TRBD1 as D (5 bases). The germline V gene encodes CDR1 SGHRS and CDR2 YFSETQ. Trimming shortened V by 3 bases and J by 5 bases, and 17 bases separated the two germline ends. This CDR3 comprises 15 residues. This CDR3 is CASSYTQDFGTEAFF. For the CDR3, the DNA is TGCGCCAGCAGCTACACACAGGATTTTGGGACTGAAGCTTTCTTT. The complete variable domain, with remaining parts taken from reference TRBV5-1 and TRBJ1-1, reads KAGVTQTPRYLIKTRGQQVTLSCSPISGHRSVSWYQQTPGQGLQFLFEYFSETQRNKGNFPGRFSGRQFSNSRSEMNVSTLELGDSALYLCASSYTQDFGTEAFFGQGTRLTVV.

The chain links TRBV7-8 to TRBJ1-5; D is possibly TRBD1 (6 bases). The CDR3 runs to 16 residues. The germline V and J ends were trimmed by 2 bases and 1 base, with 12 bases remaining between them. CDR1 is SGHVS, CDR2 FQNEAQ, per germline. For the CDR3, the DNA is TGTGCCAGCAGCTTAATTGCAGGGGCAAGCAATCAGCCCCAGCATTTT. Translating gives CASSLIAGASNQPQHF.

This chain uses TRBV5-1 with TRBJ2-2, with 8 bases fitting TRBD2. V shed 7 bases and J 3 bases; nucleotides not matched to a gene: 2. CDR3 length: 13 amino acids. Germline V gives CDR1 SGHRS, CDR2 YFSETQ. The CDR3 reads CASFGGDTGELFF. In DNA, the CDR3 is TGCGCCAGCTTCGGGGGGGACACCGGGGAGCTGTTTTTT. Filled out from reference TRBV5-1 and TRBJ2-2, the complete variable domain reads KAGVTQTPRYLIKTRGQQVTLSCSPISGHRSVSWYQQTPGQGLQFLFEYFSETQRNKGNFPGRFSGRQFSNSRSEMNVSTLELGDSALYLCASFGGDTGELFFGEGSRLTVL.

The V gene is TRBV6-2 or TRBV6-3, the J gene TRBJ1-5; 10 nucleotides agree with TRBD1. Germline V gives CDR1 MNHEY, CDR2 SVGEGT. Germline trimming cut 4 bases from V and 9 bases from J; bases unmatched to any gene: 9. The CDR3 contains 15 residues. The CDR3 sequence: CASSSGTGDRRPQHF. DNA of the CDR3: TGTGCCAGCAGTTCCGGGACAGGGGACCGGCGGCCCCAGCATTTT.

This clonotype appeared many times. The chain uses TRBV11-2 and TRBJ2-7; TRBD1 matches 8 bases. V was clipped by 8 bases and J by 5 bases; unmatched bases: 8. CDR1 is SGHAT, CDR2 FQNNGV, per germline. CDR3 size: 13 residues. The CDR3 coding sequence is TGTGCCAGCTGCCAGGGGGCGATCAACGAGCAGTACTTC. Its protein is CASCQGAINEQYF.

This clonotype was seen a few times. Here the CDR3 reads CASSKPTTARSTDTQYF. CDR3 bases: TGTGCCAGCAGTAAGCCAACGACAGCGAGAAGCACAGATACGCAGTATTTT. This chain joins TRBV6-2 or TRBV6-3 and TRBJ2-3; D is perhaps TRBD1 (5 bases). Trimming shortened V by 5 bases and J by 0 bases, and 18 bases separated the two germline ends. Germline V gives CDR1 MNHEY, CDR2 SVGEGT. The CDR3 covers 17 residues.

This clonotype was counted only a few times. The J gene is TRBJ2-3, the V gene TRBV7-9; perhaps TRBD1 as D (5 bases). This CDR3 is 12 amino acids long. V lost 7 bases and J lost 4, with 9 bases in between. Germline CDR1 and CDR2: SEHNR and FQNEAQ (reference sequence). For the CDR3, the DNA is TGTGCCAGCAACAGACAGTCAGATACGCAGTATTTT. It is translated as CASNRQSDTQYF.

This clonotype came up many times. The gene calls are TRBV18 and TRBJ1-2; 9 nucleotides line up with TRBD1. CDR3 size: 12 residues. The V segment lost 9 bases and the J segment 4 bases; nucleotides outside the gene matches: 3. CDR1 and CDR2 from the germline V gene are KGHSH and LQKENI. The CDR3 DNA reads as TGTGCCAGTTCGGACAGGGGCTATGGCTACACCTTC. Translating gives CASSDRGYGYTF. The full variable domain, in which reference TRBV18 and TRBJ1-2 provide the parts outside the CDR3, is NAGVMQNPRHLVRRRGQEARLRCSPMKGHSHVYWYRQLPEEGLKFMVYLQKENIIDESGMPKERFSAEFPKEGPSILRIQQVVRGDSAAYFCASSDRGYGYTFGSGTRLTVV.

This clonotype was detected ten times or more. V usage is TRBV10-1 and J usage is TRBJ2-5; TRBD1 agrees at 7 bases. The germline V gene has CDR1 WNHNN and CDR2 SYGVQD (reference sequence). The CDR3 is made up of 14 amino acids. With 4 bases clipped from V and 5 bases from J, the junction kept 7 bases outside the gene matches. For the CDR3, the DNA is TGCGCCAGCAGTGCCGGGACAGTTGGGGAGACCCAGTACTTC. Translated: CASSAGTVGETQYF.

The table lists this clonotype with a few counts. This rearrangement joins TRBV20-1 to TRBJ2-1; possible D gene TRBD1, 5 bases. Germline-derived CDR1 and CDR2 are DFQATT and SNEGSKA (reference sequence). V was clipped by 4 bases and J by 9 bases, with 10 bases between them. The CDR3 has 11 amino acids. CDR3 DNA sequence: TGCAGTGCTAACACCAGGGTTGAGCAGTTCTTC. Encoded protein: CSANTRVEQFF.

J is TRBJ1-2 and V is TRBV27; D is unclear. Germline V gene sequence: CDR1 MNHEY, CDR2 SMNVEV (reference sequence). This CDR3 spans 16 amino acids. V shed 5 bases and J shed 2 bases, with 18 bases lying between them. Here the CDR3 DNA reads TGTGCCAGCAGTCCCCTGGGAGGGAACGTGAACTATGGCTACACCTTC. This encodes CASSPLGGNVNYGYTF.

This clonotype was recorded a few times. The chain recombines TRBV9 with TRBJ1-4; D unresolved. This CDR3 spans 14 amino acids. Germline V gene data show CDR1 as SGDLS and CDR2 as YYNGEE. V lost 4 bases and J lost 0, with 7 bases in between. The CDR3 DNA follows: TGTGCCAGCAGCCCACTCACAACTAATGAAAAACTGTTTTTT. Protein: CASSPLTTNEKLFF.

As regards this clonotype: An end of the junction does not agree with germline; a read error may underlie this. In DNA, the CDR3 is TGTGACAGCAGCCAGGGATCCCCGGCGAATCAGCCCCAGCATTTT. It translates to CDSSQGSPANQPQHF. The gene calls are TRBV3-1 and TRBJ1-5; D possibly corresponds to TRBD1 (5 bases). This CDR3 comprises 15 residues. Germline CDR1 is LGHDT and CDR2 is YNNKEL (reference sequence).

This clonotype was found many times. The CDR3 nucleotides read TGTGCCAGTAGTATGGGGCTGTACTCTGGGGCCAACGTCCTGACTTTC. Protein sequence: CASSMGLYSGANVLTF. V is TRBV19 and J is TRBJ2-6; D is possibly TRBD1 (5 bases). Trimming removed 3 bases from V and 0 bases from J, with 9 bases in between. The CDR3 is made up of 16 amino acids. CDR1 and CDR2 from the germline V gene are LNHDA and SQIVND (reference sequence).

This clonotype occurred a few times. The V call is TRBV27, the J call TRBJ2-5; 8 nucleotides align to TRBD1. Germline loops: CDR1 MNHEY, CDR2 SMNVEV (reference sequence). V lost 4 bases to trimming and J lost 5 bases; unmatched junction nucleotides: 6. This CDR3 is built from 14 residues. The CDR3 DNA sequence: TGTGCCAGCAGTTCCAGACAGGGGAGGGAGACCCAGTACTTC. Translation: CASSSRQGRETQYF.

This clonotype came up many times. DNA of the CDR3: TGCAGTGCTAGAGAAGAGTGGGCTAGCGAGGTAGAGACCCAGTACTTC. The encoded protein is CSAREEWASEVETQYF. The chain combines TRBV20-1 with TRBJ2-5; maybe TRBD2 (6 bases). V lost 0 bases and J lost 4, with 18 bases in between. Germline V gene lookup returns CDR1 DFQATT and CDR2 SNEGSKA (reference sequence). This CDR3 comprises 16 residues.

This clonotype turned up a few times. V is TRBV5-1 and J is TRBJ1-2; 10 bases line up with TRBD1. The J segment lost 7 bases and the V segment lost 0 bases, leaving 3 bases of the junction unmatched. CDR3 length: 14 residues. Germline V CDR1 and CDR2: SGHRS, YFSETQ. CDR3 in DNA: TGCGCCAGCAGCTTGGGACAGGGGGCAAGTGGCTACACCTTC. As protein: CASSLGQGASGYTF.

This clonotype is medium-sized. The chain uses TRBV4-3 and TRBJ2-7; D unresolved. V lost 0 bases and J 7 bases, leaving 16 bases between the germline ends. The germline CDR1 and CDR2 sequences are LGHNA and YSLEER. CDR3 length: 15 amino acids. The CDR3 region has the DNA TGCGCCAGCAGCCAAGATTTATTGGGTAGGGAAGAGCAGTACTTC. Translating it yields CASSQDLLGREEQYF.